Following are 23 T cell receptor beta chains from one sample sequenced in a study of CD8 T cells in Susac syndrome (dated by TCRdb to the late 2010s). The method behind the library was the immunoSEQ multiplex PCR assay. RNA was extracted using the RNeasy kit, and roughly 0.5 to 1 microgram was reverse transcribed with random hexamers. Through fastp at Q25 and MiXCR, TCRdb rebuilt clones from the public reads, retaining in-frame beta chains. Each CDR3 protein gets just one entry, which takes the most common genes and DNA from the rows behind it. Counted in this sample were about 140,000 distinct CDR3 sequences; more than 85% of them appeared once. Together, the top ten hold 0.15% to 0.2% of the sample. Sequenced: CD8+ T cells from PBMCs. These receptors were collected from a human donor with Susac syndrome.

The chain recombines TRBV4-2 with TRBJ2-1, with D possibly being TRBD2 (5 bases). In germline, CDR1 is LGHNA, CDR2 YNFKEQ. Deletions cut 2 bases from V and 3 bases from J, with 17 bases between. CDR3 size: 17 residues. The CDR3 DNA reads as TGTGCCAGCAGCCAACCGCGATGCGGGTCATTCTACAATGAGCAGTTCTTC. Its protein product is CASSQPRCGSFYNEQFF.

The chain links TRBV5-4 to TRBJ1-1; TRBD1 aligns across 7 bases. V shed 3 bases, J shed 7 bases, and the junction held 0 bases outside the gene matches. Looked up from germline, CDR1 is SGHNT and CDR2 is YYREEE (reference sequence). This CDR3 comprises 11 residues. The CDR3 DNA reads as TGTGCCAGCAGCTGGGACAGTGAAGCTTTCTTT. Encoded protein: CASSWDSEAFF.

A single count supports this clonotype. The chain uses TRBV13 and TRBJ2-1; D might be TRBD2 (5 bases). Germline values: CDR1 PRHDT, CDR2 FYEKMQ (reference sequence). V lost 3 bases and J lost 10, with 16 bases in between. The CDR3 contains 14 residues. The CDR3 coding sequence is TGTGCCAGCAGCTTTGGCCAAAGTCTAGCCGAGCAGTTCTTC. It encodes CASSFGQSLAEQFF.

This sequence joins TRBV27 and TRBJ1-5; 12 nucleotides agree with TRBD1. The V gene's germline CDR1 is MNHEY and CDR2 SMNVEV (reference sequence). The J segment lost 6 bases and the V segment lost 5 bases, leaving 8 bases of the junction unmatched. This CDR3 is 16 amino acids long. Here the CDR3 reads CASSDGTGGAGQPQHF. The CDR3 DNA sequence: TGTGCCAGCAGTGACGGGACAGGGGGCGCGGGTCAGCCCCAGCATTTT.

J is TRBJ1-2 and V is TRBV7-6, with 10 positions matching TRBD1. This CDR3 has 16 amino acids. Germline V gene lookup returns CDR1 SGHVS and CDR2 FNYEAQ. V shed 1 base and J 2 bases; nucleotides not matched to a gene: 4. The CDR3, as DNA: TGTGCCAGCAGCTTAGGGCCGGGACAGGGGAACTATGGCTACACCTTC. Amino acids: CASSLGPGQGNYGYTF. Variable domain in full (rest from reference TRBV7-6 and TRBJ1-2): GAGVSQSPRYKVTKRGQDVALRCDPISGHVSLYWYRQALGQGPEFLTYFNYEAQQDKSGLPNDRFSAERPEGSISTLTIQRTEQRDSAMYRCASSLGPGQGNYGYTFGSGTRLTVV.

This rearrangement joins TRBV9 to TRBJ2-1; D remains ambiguous. The germline CDR1 and CDR2 sequences are SGDLS and YYNGEE. The CDR3 covers 12 residues. Trimming removed 0 bases at V and 8 bases at J, with 6 bases between. DNA of the CDR3: TGTGCCAGCAGCGTAGCATCGGATGAGCAGTTCTTC. Amino acid sequence: CASSVASDEQFF.

The chain carries TRBV2 and TRBJ1-1; D uncertain. Trimming took off 6 bases at V and 4 bases at J, with 24 bases between the two ends. This CDR3 is built from 17 residues. The germline CDR1 and CDR2 sequences are SNHLY and FYNNEI. CDR3 in amino acids: CASSPTASTVRSTEAFF. The CDR3 bases are TGTGCCAGCAGCCCCACAGCCTCCACAGTTCGGAGCACTGAAGCTTTCTTT.

This chain joins TRBV7-3 and TRBJ2-1; 13 bases map to TRBD2. The germline V gene encodes CDR1 SGHTA and CDR2 FQGTGA. V trimming: 5 bases; J trimming: 6 bases; junction bases outside the gene matches: 4. The CDR3 contains 15 residues. Here the CDR3 DNA reads TGTGCCAGCAGCCTACTAGCGGGAGGGCCCAATGAGCAGTTCTTC. Amino acid sequence: CASSLLAGGPNEQFF.

The V gene is TRBV25-1, the J gene TRBJ2-5; 9 bases fit TRBD2. V trimming: 8 bases; J trimming: 5 bases; junction bases outside the gene matches: 12. Germline CDR1 and CDR2: MGHDK and SYGVNS. There are 15 residues in the CDR3. In DNA, the CDR3 is TGTGCCAGCTCTGATACGGGACTAGCCCCCGAGACCCAGTACTTC. The encoded protein is CASSDTGLAPETQYF.

This chain connects TRBV11-2 to TRBJ2-7; maybe TRBD1 (6 bases). V lost 2 bases and J lost 2, with 10 bases in between. In germline, CDR1 is SGHAT, CDR2 FQNNGV. The CDR3 has 14 residues. DNA for the CDR3: TGTGCCAGCAGCTTACCGACAGGAACCTACGAGCAGTACTTC. This codes for CASSLPTGTYEQYF.

This chain joins TRBV20-1 and TRBJ2-3; 8 bases agree with TRBD1. Looked up from germline, CDR1 is DFQATT and CDR2 is SNEGSKA (reference sequence). Trimming removed 1 base from V and 2 bases from J; junction bases left unmatched: 11. The CDR3 spans 17 residues. CDR3 sequence reads: CSARGQDRAAITDTQYF. CDR3 nucleotides: TGCAGTGCTAGAGGCCAGGACAGGGCCGCGATCACAGATACGCAGTATTTT.

The chain carries TRBV7-9 and TRBJ2-1; perhaps D is TRBD1 or TRBD2 (6 bases each). The germline gives CDR1 SEHNR, CDR2 FQNEAQ (reference sequence). V dropped 1 base and J dropped 5 bases, with 18 bases sitting between them. CDR3 length: 17 residues. CDR3 in DNA: TGTGCCAGCAGCTTAGTCTCCCCGGGGGCGGCAAACAATGAGCAGTTCTTC. Its protein is CASSLVSPGAANNEQFF.

This chain links TRBV20-1 with TRBJ2-1; D is possibly TRBD2 (6 bases). Germline lookup yields CDR1 DFQATT and CDR2 SNEGSKA (reference sequence). The CDR3 runs 11 residues. The CDR3, as DNA: TGCAGCGGGGGAGTGCACAATGAGCAGTTCTTC. It codes for CSGGVHNEQFF.

The V call is TRBV18, the J call TRBJ2-6; D is perhaps TRBD1 (6 bases). The CDR3 is 16 residues long. The germline gives CDR1 KGHSH, CDR2 LQKENI. V was cut by 3 bases and J by 4 bases, with 13 bases left in between. The CDR3 loop is CASSPVYRAGANVLTF. DNA of the CDR3: TGTGCCAGCTCACCGGTTTACAGGGCCGGGGCCAACGTCCTGACTTTC.

The chain carries TRBV4-2 and TRBJ2-1; TRBD2 matches at 13 bases. This CDR3 has 18 amino acids. Germline V lookup: CDR1 LGHNA, CDR2 YNFKEQ. V lost 4 bases and J lost 0; bases outside the gene matches: 6. The CDR3 DNA follows: TGTGCCAGCAGCCCGAGGACTAGCGGGGGAGGCTCCTACAATGAGCAGTTCTTC. Its translation is CASSPRTSGGGSYNEQFF.

This clonotype was detected once. V and J are TRBV5-6 and TRBJ2-2; TRBD2 matches at 9 bases. Germline CDR1 reads SGHDT; CDR2 reads YYEEEE. CDR3 length: 16 residues. Unmatched junction bases numbered 11, after V lost 4 bases and J lost 7 bases. The CDR3 sequence: CASSASGTSRVGELFF. The CDR3 DNA reads TGTGCCAGCAGCGCGTCCGGGACTAGCCGGGTCGGGGAGCTGTTTTTT.

The chain has TRBV11-2 and TRBJ2-3; perhaps TRBD2 as D (5 bases). The CDR3 has 13 residues. Looked up from germline, CDR1 is SGHAT and CDR2 is FQNNGV. Deletions cut 7 bases from V and 7 bases from J, with 15 bases between. The DNA for the CDR3 is TGTGCCAGCACCGGGGTCGGGGTAAATACGCAGTATTTT. Protein: CASTGVGVNTQYF.

This clonotype was seen just once. The V and J genes are TRBV4-1 and TRBJ1-5; TRBD1 might be the D (5 bases). Trimming pared 0 bases from V and 4 bases from J, leaving 10 bases between. CDR1 is MGHRA and CDR2 is YSYEKL in the germline V gene. CDR3 length equals 15 residues. CDR3 bases: TGCGCCAGCAGCCAAGATATGACAGAGAATCAGCCCCAGCATTTT. Translated, it gives CASSQDMTENQPQHF.

The V gene is TRBV27, the J gene TRBJ1-5, with D possibly TRBD1 on 5 matching bases. The germline V and J ends were trimmed by 6 bases and 1 base, with 7 bases remaining between them. In germline, CDR1 is MNHEY, CDR2 SMNVEV (reference sequence). This CDR3 has 13 residues. The CDR3 nucleotides are TGTGCCAGCAGGACAGCCAGCAATCAGCCCCAGCATTTT. This encodes CASRTASNQPQHF.

V and J are TRBV20-1 and TRBJ1-5; D might be TRBD1 (5 bases). The germline CDR1 and CDR2 sequences are DFQATT and SNEGSKA (reference sequence). With 7 bases removed from V and 1 base from J, the gap between germline ends came to 17 bases. The CDR3 contains 15 residues. The DNA for the CDR3 is TGCAGTGTCGGCCGGGACCCCCGAAGCAATCAGCCCCAGCATTTT. Protein: CSVGRDPRSNQPQHF.

The genes are TRBV7-3 and TRBJ2-1; D uncertain. Germline CDR1 is SGHTA and CDR2 is FQGTGA. This CDR3 is 16 amino acids long. V shed 6 bases and J shed 4 bases, with 19 bases lying between them. The CDR3, as DNA: TGTGCCAGCAGGCTCCCGGAACTCTCCCCTTACAATGAGCAGTTCTTC. Amino acid sequence: CASRLPELSPYNEQFF.

The J gene is TRBJ1-1, the V gene TRBV7-6; perhaps TRBD1 as D (6 bases). Germline values: CDR1 SGHVS, CDR2 FNYEAQ. V was shortened by 3 bases and J by 4 bases, with 15 bases between the two germline ends. This CDR3 is built from 15 residues. CDR3 amino acids: CASSFGTGLSTEAFF. The CDR3 region has the DNA TGTGCCAGCAGCTTCGGCACAGGGCTCAGCACTGAAGCTTTCTTT.

This chain joins TRBV20-1 and TRBJ2-5, with TRBD2 matching over 11 bases. Germline V gives CDR1 DFQATT, CDR2 SNEGSKA (reference sequence). J gave up 7 bases and V 4 bases, and 14 bases lay outside the gene matches. The CDR3 contains 16 residues. CDR3 sequence (DNA): TGCAGTGCTACCGGACTAGCGGGTGGAGGGGGCGGGACCCAGTACTTC. Its translation is CSATGLAGGGGGTQYF.